The sequence of this TCR beta chain was determined in a study of blood T cells in healthy people across ages. Study-wide results and limits: Unsorted PBMCs blocked a conclusive comparison of naive and antigen-experienced cells.

Combining a sample-barcoded 5' primer with a J-beta primer mix, a second PCR ran for roughly 7 to 11 cycles. Each CDR3 protein is one row after TCRdb ran MiXCR on the 5' RACE reads. Of some 560,000 distinct CDR3 sequences in the sample, about a quarter were seen once. A note on this clonotype: Antigen: not known.

CDR1 SGHTA and CDR2 FQGNSA come from the germline V gene. The CDR3 runs to 12 residues. The V and J ends lost 5 bases and 14 bases respectively, with 17 bases between them. The data were also submitted as part of a second study, on T cells of mothers and their children. This second study says: A few mothers and their six children, all healthy Caucasians, donated. Extraction yielded RNA that went, in full, into cDNA synthesis at about 1.5 ug per 15 ul.

The sequence derives from a boy between 2 and 10 years old in good health. Sequencing was done on a sample of blood. This chain joins TRBV7-2 and TRBJ2-3; D not certain. The CDR3 region has the DNA TGTGCCAGCAGCCCCCTTCGGGCCGAGGTGTATTTT. It encodes CASSPLRAEVYF.